This record covers a single TCR beta chain. Its cognate antigen is unknown. This table comes from immunoSEQ multiplex PCR, and its TCRdb copy is limited to in-frame clones, with some not included. The sample records 20,000 to 25,000 clones, 84% being singletons. The source of the sample is a study of T cells in narcolepsy. Across the whole study: Patients with NT1 or NT2 and healthy control donors were enrolled.

Regarding the study as a whole: Autoreactive clonotypes reportedly recurred in blood of same and different patients, not controls. Some memory CD4+ repertoires had no autoreactive clone sequences. Same-patient CSF and blood CD4+ T cell clonotypes included HCRT-specific and TRIB2-specific autoreactive ones.

There are 16 residues in the CDR3. J was trimmed by 2 bases and V by 1 base; bases with no gene match: 7. Germline V gives CDR1 SGHKS, CDR2 YYEKEE (reference sequence). The chain links TRBV5-5 to TRBJ2-3; 7 nucleotides line up with TRBD2. The sequencing input was CD45RA- memory CD4+ T cells from PBMCs. The TCR originated in a human donor with narcolepsy. The DNA for the CDR3 is TGTGCCAGCAGCTTGTGGCGGGAGTGGTCCACAGATACGCAGTATTTT. Its translation: CASSLWREWSTDTQYF.